The 29 T cell receptor beta chains presented below share a single source sample, sequenced in a study of regulatory T cells in long-lasting Graves disease. Noted time point: persistent/refractory GD, antithyroid drugs over 5 years with positive TRAb. RNA from PBMCs was the source of the TCR library. The TCR beta library used iRepertoire HTBI primers with Arm-PCR amplification of CDR3. In TCRdb, the multiplex PCR reads were re-called with MiXCR into one record per CDR3 protein. The sample shows about 460,000 distinct CDR3 sequences, roughly 23% of them seen only once. The source was peripheral blood mononuclear cells (PBMCs), collected when the disease was refractory, from a patient treated with antithyroid drugs. These receptors came from a female donor with Graves disease.

This clonotype has just a few counts. The genes are TRBV5-1 and TRBJ2-5; unclear D gene. The CDR3 sequence is 13 residues long. Looked up from germline, CDR1 is SGHRS and CDR2 is YFSETQ. With 0 bases removed from V and 6 bases from J, the gap between germline ends came to 9 bases. CDR3: CASSLEARKTQYF. DNA for the CDR3: TGCGCCAGCAGCTTGGAAGCCAGGAAGACCCAGTACTTC.

This clonotype was observed at least ten times. This chain joins TRBV7-9 and TRBJ1-2, with 10 bases lining up with TRBD1. Germline V gene data show CDR1 as SEHNR and CDR2 as FQNEAQ (reference sequence). The V segment lost 4 bases and the J segment 8 bases; nucleotides outside the gene matches: 7. The CDR3 totals 14 residues. The DNA of the CDR3 is TGTGCCAGCAGCTCAGACAGGGGGCAGAAGGGCTACACCTTC. It is translated as CASSSDRGQKGYTF.

Comments on this clonotype: A much larger clone differs by one base, so this may be a read error. This rearrangement joins TRBV7-2 to TRBJ2-5; weak D call: TRBD1 (5 bases). The CDR3 covers 15 residues. Trimming took 4 bases from V and 1 from J, leaving 13 bases between them. CDR1 is SGHTA, CDR2 FQGNSA, per germline. The CDR3 spells CASSSSRTLQETQYF. CDR3 in DNA: TGTGCCAGCAGCTCCTCCAGGACACTCCAAGAGACCCAGTACTTC.

This clonotype was recorded many times. The chain combines TRBV6-2 or TRBV6-3 with TRBJ1-5; a possible D gene is TRBD1 (5 bases). Germline CDR1 is MNHEY and CDR2 is SVGEGT. V shed 2 bases and J shed 3 bases, with 8 bases lying between them. This CDR3 comprises 14 residues. The CDR3 nucleotides read TGTGCCAGCAGTTACAGGGGTTCCAATCAGCCCCAGCATTTT. It yields the protein CASSYRGSNQPQHF.

This clonotype was observed a few times. The rearrangement uses TRBV27 and TRBJ2-7, with D possibly TRBD1 on 6 matching bases. Germline V CDR1 and CDR2: MNHEY, SMNVEV (reference sequence). The V end lost 6 bases, the J end lost 4 bases, and 19 bases lay between the germline ends. This CDR3 comprises 15 residues. The CDR3 here is CASRLNRAGDYEQYF. In DNA, the CDR3 is TGTGCCAGCAGACTCAACAGGGCTGGAGATTACGAGCAGTACTTC.

This clonotype occurred a few times. The chain recombines TRBV7-3 with TRBJ2-1; 8 nucleotides agree with TRBD2. Looked up from germline, CDR1 is SGHTA and CDR2 is FQGTGA. Trimming took 3 bases from V and 5 from J; bases not matched to a gene: 15. The CDR3 length is 18 residues. CDR3 loop: CASSLSLIGTRGHNEQFF. The CDR3 DNA reads as TGTGCCAGCAGCTTGTCCCTGATAGGGACTAGGGGACACAATGAGCAGTTCTTC.

Ten or more counts support this clonotype. This rearrangement joins TRBV12-3 or TRBV12-4 to TRBJ1-2; D ambiguous. The V gene lost 4 bases and the J gene lost 2 bases, with 14 bases spanning the gap. This CDR3 region has 15 residues. This chain's CDR3 is CASSSTDGTNYGYTF. The CDR3 DNA reads TGTGCCAGCAGTTCGACGGACGGAACGAACTATGGCTACACCTTC.

Points on this clonotype: A read error may explain this, as a much larger clone is one base away. The chain recombines TRBV3-1 with TRBJ1-5; D call uncertain. There are 13 residues in the CDR3. V was cut by 2 bases and J by 2 bases, with 4 bases left in between. Looked up from germline, CDR1 is LGHDT and CDR2 is YNNKEL (reference sequence). The CDR3 reads CASSQFGNQPQHF. The DNA for the CDR3 is TGTGCCAGCAGCCAATTCGGCAATCAGCCCCAGCATTTT.

Worth noting for this clonotype: The junction shows a germline mismatch at one end, possibly a read error. J is TRBJ2-7 and V is TRBV25-1; D remains ambiguous. Germline CDR1 is MGHDK and CDR2 is SYGVNS. CDR3 length: 12 residues. The CDR3 protein is CANSDIRYEQYF. In DNA form, the CDR3 reads TGTGCCAACAGTGATATCCGTTACGAGCAGTACTTC.

This clonotype was seen at least ten times. V is TRBV11-2 and J is TRBJ2-5; D gene unclear. This CDR3 is built from 13 residues. Trimming removed 2 bases from V and 6 bases from J, with 10 bases in between. Germline loops: CDR1 SGHAT, CDR2 FQNNGV. The chain's CDR3 is CASSLTQDQTQYF. The CDR3 DNA is TGTGCCAGCAGCTTAACCCAGGACCAGACCCAGTACTTC.

This clonotype was counted a few times. This chain joins TRBV7-2 and TRBJ2-1, with 8 positions matching TRBD2. Per germline, CDR1 SGHTA and CDR2 FQGNSA. The CDR3 totals 17 residues. The V gene end was trimmed by 6 bases and the J gene end by 7 bases; junction bases not matched to a gene: 17. Here the CDR3 DNA reads TGTGCCAGCAGTTCTTACCCGGGACTAGTCGGGATTAATGAGCAGTTCTTC. Residues: CASSSYPGLVGINEQFF.

This clonotype occurred many times. The V gene is TRBV2, the J gene TRBJ2-7, with D possibly being TRBD1 or TRBD2 (6 bases each). V was trimmed by 6 bases and J by 11 bases, leaving 14 bases between them. Germline CDR1 reads SNHLY; CDR2 reads FYNNEI. The CDR3 contains 11 residues. As DNA, the CDR3 is TGTGCCAGCAGATCAGACAGGAGGGAGTACTTC. It specifies CASRSDRREYF. Based on the CDR3 plus reference TRBV2 and TRBJ2-7, the full variable domain is EPEVTQTPSHQVTQMGQEVILRCVPISNHLYFYWYRQILGQKVEFLVSFYNNEISEKSEIFDDQFSVERPDGSNFTLKIRSTKLEDSAMYFCASRSDRREYFGPGTRLTVT.

This clonotype was recorded many times. The chain has TRBV29-1 and TRBJ1-1, with 12 bases fitting TRBD1. This CDR3 is 14 amino acids long. The J segment lost 2 bases and the V segment lost 7 bases, leaving 5 bases of the junction unmatched. Germline V lookup: CDR1 SQVTM, CDR2 ANQGSEA. The CDR3 reads CSAGTGGFNTEAFF. For the CDR3, the DNA is TGCAGCGCTGGGACAGGGGGCTTTAACACTGAAGCTTTCTTT.

About this clonotype itself: This could be a read error, since a much larger clone is one nucleotide away. Since no conserved phenylalanine or tryptophan closes the CDR3, a read error is the likely cause. The chain has TRBV28 and TRBJ2-7, with D perhaps matching TRBD2 (6 bases). The CDR3 totals 13 residues. Trimming removed 2 bases at V and 6 bases at J, with 11 bases between. Germline V gives CDR1 MDHEN, CDR2 SYDVKM. In DNA, the CDR3 is TGTGCCAGCAGTTTAGTCGGAGGGAGCGAGCAGTACCTC. Protein sequence: CASSLVGGSEQYL.

About this clonotype itself: This sequence may be a read error, since a much larger clone differs from it by one base. The chain has TRBV6-5 and TRBJ1-2, with D unresolved. This CDR3 has 15 residues. CDR1 is MNHEY, CDR2 SVGAGI, per germline. CDR3 DNA: TGTGCCGGCAGTTATAACGGCGTCAGCGGTTATGGCTACACCTTC. Translation gives CAGSYNGVSGYGYTF.

This clonotype has ten or more counts. The chain carries TRBV11-2 and TRBJ1-1; D unresolved. This CDR3 has 14 residues. Germline assignment: CDR1 SGHAT and CDR2 FQNNGV. V was pared by 0 bases and J by 0 bases, with 5 bases between. The CDR3 protein is CASSLEGMNTEAFF. For the CDR3, the DNA is TGTGCCAGCAGCTTAGAGGGGATGAACACTGAAGCTTTCTTT.

The V and J genes are TRBV30 and TRBJ1-3, with D unresolved. The CDR3 runs 16 residues. Trimming left V 0 bases short and J 0 bases short, with 12 bases between. The V gene's germline CDR1 is GTSNPN and CDR2 SVGIG (reference sequence). The chain's CDR3 is CAWSVLELSSGNTIYF. Written as DNA, the CDR3 is TGTGCCTGGAGTGTACTGGAATTATCCTCTGGAAACACCATATATTTT.

This clonotype was seen more than once but under ten times. The chain combines TRBV6-2 or TRBV6-3 with TRBJ2-7; 7 nucleotides agree with TRBD1. V lost 10 bases and J lost 4; bases outside the gene matches: 10. The germline V gene has CDR1 MNHEY and CDR2 SVGEGT. This CDR3 is built from 13 residues. The CDR3 sequence: CATFDRVNYEQYF. DNA for the CDR3: TGTGCCACCTTCGACAGGGTTAATTACGAGCAGTACTTC.

This clonotype was detected ten times or more. The chain employs TRBV28 and TRBJ2-7; D uncertain. This CDR3 has 13 amino acids. The germline CDR1 and CDR2 sequences are MDHEN and SYDVKM. V was trimmed by 7 bases and J by 4 bases, leaving 14 bases between them. In DNA, the CDR3 is TGTGCCAGCAATGGACCCGGTGGGTACGAGCAGTACTTC. Residues: CASNGPGGYEQYF.

This clonotype was picked up many times. The chain has TRBV28 and TRBJ2-2; the D call may be TRBD1 or TRBD2 (5 bases each). V was cut by 1 base and J by 5 bases, with 14 bases left in between. CDR3 length: 16 residues. Germline CDR1 and CDR2: MDHEN and SYDVKM. The CDR3 nucleotides are TGTGCCAGCAGTTTATTTTGGGGGAAGGGGACCGGGGAGCTGTTTTTT. This translates into CASSLFWGKGTGELFF. The full variable domain, with the rest looked up from reference TRBV28 and TRBJ2-2, is DVKVTQSSRYLVKRTGEKVFLECVQDMDHENMFWYRQDPGLGLRLIYFSYDVKMKEKGDIPEGYSVSREKKERFSLILESASTNQTSMYLCASSLFWGKGTGELFFGEGSRLTVL.

The rearrangement links TRBV20-1 to TRBJ2-3; 7 bases line up with TRBD2. Unmatched junction bases numbered 11, after V lost 3 bases and J lost 2 bases. Germline values: CDR1 DFQATT, CDR2 SNEGSKA (reference sequence). The CDR3 extends over 16 amino acids. DNA for the CDR3: TGCAGTGCTAGTGGAGATGGGGGACTACACACAGATACGCAGTATTTT. This gives the protein CSASGDGGLHTDTQYF.

This clonotype turned up a few times. The chain carries TRBV25-1 and TRBJ2-5; TRBD2 agrees at 7 bases. The CDR3 has 13 residues. Losses at the gene ends were 4 bases for V and 4 bases for J; bases not matched to a gene: 3. Germline-derived CDR1 and CDR2 are MGHDK and SYGVNS. Here the CDR3 reads CASSAGRGETQYF. Written as DNA, the CDR3 is TGTGCCAGCAGTGCGGGGAGGGGAGAGACCCAGTACTTC.

The genes are TRBV7-2 and TRBJ1-5; D remains ambiguous. Trimming stripped 5 bases from V and 0 bases from J, with 11 bases between. Germline V gene lookup returns CDR1 SGHTA and CDR2 FQGNSA. The CDR3 runs 15 residues. The CDR3 DNA reads TGTGCCAGCAGCCCAAGCCATGTTAGCAATCAGCCCCAGCATTTT. Protein product: CASSPSHVSNQPQHF.

This clonotype came up many times. The CDR3 DNA reads as TGTGCCAGCAGTTTCTCACCGGACAGGGCTGGCTACACCTTC. It yields the protein CASSFSPDRAGYTF. The V gene is TRBV12-3 or TRBV12-4, the J gene TRBJ1-2; 8 nucleotides match TRBD1. This CDR3 is 14 amino acids long. Trimming took 3 bases from V and 7 from J; bases not matched to a gene: 7.

The V gene is TRBV25-1, the J gene TRBJ1-6; no definite D call. Germline V gene sequence: CDR1 MGHDK, CDR2 SYGVNS. This CDR3 is built from 15 residues. Trimming stripped 1 base from V and 9 bases from J, with 13 bases between. The CDR3 protein is CASSELKDPISPLHF. The CDR3 coding sequence is TGTGCCAGCAGTGAATTGAAGGATCCGATTTCACCCCTCCACTTT. Based on the CDR3 plus reference TRBV25-1 and TRBJ1-6, the full variable domain is EADIYQTPRYLVIGTGKKITLECSQTMGHDKMYWYQQDPGMELHLIHYSYGVNSTEKGDLSSESTVSRIRTEHFPLTLESARPSHTSQYLCASSELKDPISPLHFGNGTRLTVT.

This clonotype was counted only a few times. The chain links TRBV9 to TRBJ2-7, with D possibly matching TRBD1 (5 bases). Per germline, CDR1 SGDLS and CDR2 YYNGEE. Trimming removed 0 bases from V and 6 bases from J, with 13 bases in between. The CDR3 runs 14 residues. CDR3 in DNA: TGTGCCAGCAGCGTAGGCAGGGCAACTGGCGAGCAGTACTTC. Encoded protein: CASSVGRATGEQYF.

This clonotype was picked up many times. The chain employs TRBV28 and TRBJ2-7; TRBD1 aligns across 8 bases. Per germline, CDR1 MDHEN and CDR2 SYDVKM. The CDR3 totals 13 residues. Losses at the gene ends were 11 bases for V and 4 bases for J; bases not matched to a gene: 10. The chain's CDR3 is CAAQTGAMYEQYF. In DNA form, the CDR3 reads TGTGCCGCCCAGACAGGGGCCATGTACGAGCAGTACTTC. The full variable domain, rest sourced from reference TRBV28 and TRBJ2-7, is DVKVTQSSRYLVKRTGEKVFLECVQDMDHENMFWYRQDPGLGLRLIYFSYDVKMKEKGDIPEGYSVSREKKERFSLILESASTNQTSMYLCAAQTGAMYEQYFGPGTRLTVT.

This clonotype appeared a few times. The chain links TRBV5-1 to TRBJ2-1, with 12 bases aligning to TRBD2. There are 16 residues in the CDR3. Germline V gene sequence: CDR1 SGHRS, CDR2 YFSETQ. The ends lost 1 base at V and 8 bases at J; junction bases unmatched: 7. Here the CDR3 reads CASSLTLAGGEDEQFF. DNA of the CDR3: TGCGCCAGCAGCTTGACACTAGCGGGAGGTGAGGATGAGCAGTTCTTC.

This clonotype has ten or more counts. The CDR3 is CATSDGDGYTF. The CDR3 nucleotides read TGTGCCACCAGTGATGGGGATGGCTACACCTTC. The chain employs TRBV24-1 and TRBJ1-2, with D hard to call. The germline V gene encodes CDR1 KGHDR and CDR2 SFDVKD. The ends were cut back, 3 bases at V and 6 bases at J, with 4 bases in the middle. This CDR3 contains 11 residues.